These T cell receptor beta chains were read from a single sample in a study of blood T cell repertoires in COVID-19. Using immunoSEQ multiplex PCR, the repertoire was profiled, and TCRdb retains in-frame clones only, with some absent. The repertoire holds 250,000 to 300,000 clones, with around 92% as singletons. Input material: PBMCs or T cells enriched from blood (not recorded which). All receptors derive from a woman in her sixties or seventies who had recovered from COVID-19. The CDR3 runs from the conserved cysteine through the conserved F or W. D genes are given only for firm matches. A clone size is listed for some rows: how often the clone was seen (once, few, many), or a class if it is expanded.

clone size	V gene	J gene	D gene	CDR3 protein	CDR3 DNA
.	TRBV9	TRBJ2-3	TRBD2	CASSAGTSGRSSTDTQYF	TGTGCCAGCAGTGCCGGGACTAGCGGGAGGAGTAGCACAGATACGCAGTATTTT
.	TRBV3-1/TRBV3-2	TRBJ2-7	TRBD1	CASSLRRQGPYEQYF	TGTGCCAGCAGCCTCCGGAGACAGGGTCCCTACGAGCAGTACTTC
.	TRBV5-4	TRBJ2-7	TRBD2	CASSFSGLDYEQYF	TGTGCCAGCAGCTTCTCGGGACTAGACTACGAGCAGTACTTC
.	TRBV2	TRBJ2-7	TRBD1	CASAILGQGAYEQYF	TGTGCCAGCGCTATACTTGGACAGGGGGCCTACGAGCAGTACTTC
.	TRBV11-3	TRBJ2-3	TRBD1	CASSRGPGTEFSDTQYF	TGTGCCAGCAGCCGCGGGCCCGGGACAGAGTTTTCGGATACGCAGTATTTT
.	TRBV7-5	TRBJ2-2	.	CARSKGDSLWTGELFF	TGTGCCAGAAGCAAAGGCGACAGCCTGTGGACCGGGGAGCTGTTTTTT
few	TRBV18	TRBJ2-5	TRBD2	CASSWTSGETQYF	TGTGCCAGCTCATGGACTAGCGGGGAGACCCAGTACTTC
.	TRBV5-8	TRBJ2-1	TRBD2	CARSRETGYNEQFF	TGTGCCAGATCGCGGGAGACCGGCTACAATGAGCAGTTCTTC
.	TRBV18	TRBJ2-2	.	CASSPTWEINTGELFF	TGTGCCAGCTCCCCCACTTGGGAGATTAACACCGGGGAGCTGTTTTTT
.	TRBV6-5	TRBJ2-2	TRBD1	CAGRQGAAGELFF	TGTGCCGGGAGACAGGGGGCTGCCGGGGAGCTGTTTTTT